These 18 T cell receptor beta chains came from one sample sequenced in a study of T cell changes during pregnancy in multiple sclerosis. The table came from immunoSEQ multiplex PCR; TCRdb's copy has only in-frame clones and leaves some out. The table lists under 20,000 clones, more than 75% of them singletons, with 9% to 10% in the top ten. The sequencing used CD8+ T cells from peripheral blood mononuclear cells, collected after pregnancy. These receptors originate from a female donor with multiple sclerosis, enrolled in a pregnancy study.

There are a few counts of this clone. The chain recombines TRBV6-4 with TRBJ2-3; D perhaps matches TRBD1 (5 bases). V lost 3 bases and J lost 2, with 6 bases in between. Germline CDR1 is MRHNA and CDR2 is SNTAGT. The CDR3 has 13 residues. The CDR3 sequence: CASSEGDTDTQYF. Here the CDR3 DNA reads TGTGCCAGCAGTGAAGGGGACACAGATACGCAGTATTTT.

The chain recombines TRBV19 with TRBJ1-5; D is ambiguous. V was shortened by 10 bases and J by 0 bases, with 13 bases between the two germline ends. CDR3 length: 14 residues. The V gene's germline CDR1 is LNHDA and CDR2 SQIVND (reference sequence). The CDR3 sequence: CATKRSYSNQPQHF. The CDR3 region has the DNA TGTGCCACCAAGAGGAGCTATAGCAATCAGCCCCAGCATTTT.

The chain combines TRBV9 with TRBJ2-1; 9 bases are shared with TRBD2. This CDR3 spans 13 amino acids. V was pared by 5 bases and J by 7 bases, with 4 bases of the junction left unmatched. The germline V gene has CDR1 SGDLS and CDR2 YYNGEE. The DNA for the CDR3 is TGTGCCAGCAGTAGCGGGAGTTGGAATGAGCAGTTCTTC. Residues: CASSSGSWNEQFF.

J is TRBJ1-5 and V is TRBV6-5; 9 nucleotides align to TRBD1. Germline loops: CDR1 MNHEY, CDR2 SVGAGI. The length of the CDR3 is 15 residues. With V trimmed by 4 bases and J by 3 bases, 4 bases remained unmatched. For the CDR3, the DNA is TGTGCCAGCAGTTCAGACAGGGGGGACAATCAGCCCCAGCATTTT. Protein: CASSSDRGDNQPQHF.

This clone is labeled medium-sized. DNA of the CDR3: TGTGCCAGCAGTGAGGGACATAGCAATCAGCCCCAGCATTTT. It translates to CASSEGHSNQPQHF. The gene calls are TRBV6-4 and TRBJ1-5; weak D call: TRBD1 (6 bases). This CDR3 is built from 14 residues. The germline gives CDR1 MRHNA, CDR2 SNTAGT. Trimming pared 3 bases from V and 0 bases from J, leaving 6 bases between.

This clone appeared a single time. The J gene is TRBJ2-3, the V gene TRBV2, with 10 bases matching TRBD1. The J segment lost 1 base and the V segment lost 6 bases, leaving 7 bases of the junction unmatched. Germline assignment: CDR1 SNHLY and CDR2 FYNNEI. CDR3 length: 16 amino acids. CDR3 sequence reads: CASSRPTGGGTDTQYF. As DNA, the CDR3 is TGTGCCAGCAGCAGACCGACAGGGGGCGGCACAGATACGCAGTATTTT.

The chain uses TRBV7-3 and TRBJ2-3; 8 bases are a match to TRBD1. The CDR3 has 18 amino acids. J lost 3 bases, V lost 4 bases, and 15 bases had no gene match. CDR1 and CDR2 from the germline V gene are SGHTA and FQGTGA. CDR3 loop: CASSSDGGQARATDTQYF. CDR3 bases: TGTGCCAGCAGCTCCGATGGGGGACAGGCTCGGGCAACAGATACGCAGTATTTT.

The rearrangement links TRBV2 to TRBJ2-7, with D perhaps matching TRBD2 (7 bases). CDR1 SNHLY and CDR2 FYNNEI come from the germline V gene. V was shortened by 4 bases and J by 6 bases, with 22 bases between the two germline ends. The CDR3 has 16 amino acids. CDR3 DNA sequence: TGTGCCAGCAGTGTTCGCGGGGGCTCGGAGGGAGGCGAGCAGTACTTC. Its translation: CASSVRGGSEGGEQYF.

The chain joins TRBV19 to TRBJ1-5, with D perhaps matching TRBD1 (5 bases). Germline V gives CDR1 LNHDA, CDR2 SQIVND (reference sequence). V was shortened by 9 bases and J by 1 base, with 10 bases between the two germline ends. The CDR3 length is 13 residues. The DNA for the CDR3 is TGTGCCAGGGGGGGAAGGAGCAATCAGCCCCAGCATTTT. Translating it yields CARGGRSNQPQHF.

The chain couples TRBV4-3 to TRBJ2-7; 13 bases line up with TRBD2. Trimming removed 1 base from V and 6 bases from J; junction bases left unmatched: 9. This CDR3 has 17 amino acids. The germline V gene encodes CDR1 LGHNA and CDR2 YSLEER. CDR3 in DNA: TGCGCCAGCAGCCAAGGACTAGCGGGGGGCCCCCCCTTCGAGCAGTACTTC. The encoded protein is CASSQGLAGGPPFEQYF.

With respect to this clone: The same CDR3 arises from other DNA sequences in this sample as well. The gene calls are TRBV7-3 and TRBJ2-3; TRBD2 is a possible D gene (6 bases). This CDR3 has 16 amino acids. The germline V gene has CDR1 SGHTA and CDR2 FQGTGA. V gave up 1 base and J gave up 0 bases, with 11 bases separating them. This CDR3 reads CASSLNPGTSTDTQYF. CDR3 sequence (DNA): TGTGCCAGCAGCTTAAATCCAGGGACTAGCACAGATACGCAGTATTTT.

This chain links TRBV28 with TRBJ1-2; D may be TRBD1 (6 bases). V was cut by 10 bases and J by 4 bases, with 25 bases left in between. CDR1 and CDR2 from the germline V gene are MDHEN and SYDVKM. The CDR3 loop spans 16 amino acids. Here the CDR3 reads CAIVKHTGGAGYGYTF. In DNA form, the CDR3 reads TGTGCCATCGTCAAACATACGGGGGGGGCCGGCTATGGCTACACCTTC.

The V and J genes are TRBV11-3 and TRBJ2-3; unclear D gene. The CDR3 sequence is 15 residues long. CDR1 and CDR2 from the germline V gene are SGHNT and YENEEA. The ends were cut back, 7 bases at V and 3 bases at J, with 17 bases in the middle. The CDR3 coding sequence is TGTGCCAGCACTTATTCCCAGGTTGGGACAGATACGCAGTATTTT. Translation gives CASTYSQVGTDTQYF. Variable domain in full (rest from reference TRBV11-3 and TRBJ2-3): EAGVVQSPRYKIIEKKQPVAFWCNPISGHNTLYWYLQNLGQGPELLIRYENEEAVDDSQLPKDRFSAERLKGVDSTLKIQPAELGDSAVYLCASTYSQVGTDTQYFGPGTRLTVL.

The chain has TRBV7-6 and TRBJ1-6; 9 bases align to TRBD1. Looked up from germline, CDR1 is SGHVS and CDR2 is FNYEAQ. CDR3 length: 16 amino acids. J was trimmed by 8 bases and V by 2 bases; bases with no gene match: 7. CDR3 in DNA: TGTGCCAGCAGCTTAATGGACAGGGGAATAGATTCACCCCTCCACTTT. Protein: CASSLMDRGIDSPLHF.

The chain uses TRBV4-2 and TRBJ2-1, with 10 bases lining up with TRBD2. The CDR3 spans 16 residues. Unmatched junction bases numbered 9, after V lost 4 bases and J lost 6 bases. In germline, CDR1 is LGHNA, CDR2 YNFKEQ. This CDR3 is CASSPNLAGVFNEQFF. The CDR3 coding sequence is TGTGCCAGCAGCCCTAATCTAGCGGGAGTTTTCAATGAGCAGTTCTTC.

This chain joins TRBV11-2 and TRBJ1-2; D gene unclear. The CDR3 extends over 15 amino acids. Trimming took 1 base from V and 0 from J, leaving 9 bases between them. Per the germline V gene, CDR1 is SGHAT and CDR2 is FQNNGV. The CDR3: CASSLGGAANYGYTF. CDR3 DNA sequence: TGTGCCAGCAGCTTAGGAGGAGCCGCTAACTATGGCTACACCTTC.

This chain joins TRBV29-1 and TRBJ2-3; D possibly corresponds to TRBD1 (5 bases). The CDR3 sequence is 13 residues long. The V gene's germline CDR1 is SQVTM and CDR2 ANQGSEA. V was trimmed by 3 bases and J by 1 base, leaving 8 bases between them. DNA of the CDR3: TGCAGCGTTGATACGACAGGCACAGATACGCAGTATTTT. Protein sequence: CSVDTTGTDTQYF.

J is TRBJ1-2 and V is TRBV7-8; maybe TRBD1 (6 bases). The CDR3 length is 16 residues. V was shortened by 1 base and J by 4 bases, with 16 bases between the two germline ends. Germline V lookup: CDR1 SGHVS, CDR2 FQNEAQ. The CDR3 coding sequence is TGTGCCAGCAGCTTAGTGGCAGGGGACAACGTCTATGGCTACACCTTC. This encodes CASSLVAGDNVYGYTF.